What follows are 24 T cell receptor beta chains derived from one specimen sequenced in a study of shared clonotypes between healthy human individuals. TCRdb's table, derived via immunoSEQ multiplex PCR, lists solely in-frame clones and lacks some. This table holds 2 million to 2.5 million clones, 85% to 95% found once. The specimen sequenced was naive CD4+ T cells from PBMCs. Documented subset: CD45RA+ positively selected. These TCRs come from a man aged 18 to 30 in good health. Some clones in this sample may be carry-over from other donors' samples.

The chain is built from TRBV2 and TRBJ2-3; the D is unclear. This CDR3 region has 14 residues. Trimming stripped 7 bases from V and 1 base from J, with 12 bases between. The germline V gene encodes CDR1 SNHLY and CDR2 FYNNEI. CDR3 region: CASTLDRRTDTQYF. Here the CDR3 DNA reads TGTGCCAGCACCCTCGACCGCCGCACAGATACGCAGTATTTT.

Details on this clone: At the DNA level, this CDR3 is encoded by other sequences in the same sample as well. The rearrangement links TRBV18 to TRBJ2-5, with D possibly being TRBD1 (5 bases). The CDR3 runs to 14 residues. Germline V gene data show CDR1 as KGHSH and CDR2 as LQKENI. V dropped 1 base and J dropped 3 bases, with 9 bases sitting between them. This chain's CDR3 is CASSPRQGKETQYF. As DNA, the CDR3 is TGTGCCAGCTCACCACGGCAGGGCAAAGAGACCCAGTACTTC.

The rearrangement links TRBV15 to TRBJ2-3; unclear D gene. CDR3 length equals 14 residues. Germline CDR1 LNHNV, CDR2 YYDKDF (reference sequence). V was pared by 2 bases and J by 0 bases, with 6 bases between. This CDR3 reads CATSRPSSTDTQYF. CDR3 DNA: TGTGCCACCAGCAGACCGAGTAGCACAGATACGCAGTATTTT.

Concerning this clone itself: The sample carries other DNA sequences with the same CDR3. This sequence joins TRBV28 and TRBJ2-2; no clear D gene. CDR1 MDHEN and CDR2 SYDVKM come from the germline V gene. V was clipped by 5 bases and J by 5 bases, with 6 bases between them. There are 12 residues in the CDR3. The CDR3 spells CASSSLTGELFF. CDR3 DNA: TGTGCCAGCAGTAGTTTGACCGGGGAGCTGTTTTTT.

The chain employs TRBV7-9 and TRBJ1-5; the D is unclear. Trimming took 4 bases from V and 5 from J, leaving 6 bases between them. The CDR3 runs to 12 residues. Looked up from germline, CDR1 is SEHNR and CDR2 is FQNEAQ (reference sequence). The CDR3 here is CASSWEHQPQHF. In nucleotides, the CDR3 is TGTGCCAGCAGCTGGGAACATCAGCCCCAGCATTTT.

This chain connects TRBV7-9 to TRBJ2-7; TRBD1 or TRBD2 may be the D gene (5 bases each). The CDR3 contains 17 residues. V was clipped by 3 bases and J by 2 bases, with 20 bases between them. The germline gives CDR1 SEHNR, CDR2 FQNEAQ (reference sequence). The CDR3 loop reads CASSLTRDPTNTYEQYF. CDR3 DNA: TGTGCCAGCAGCTTGACCCGGGACCCCACGAACACCTACGAGCAGTACTTC.

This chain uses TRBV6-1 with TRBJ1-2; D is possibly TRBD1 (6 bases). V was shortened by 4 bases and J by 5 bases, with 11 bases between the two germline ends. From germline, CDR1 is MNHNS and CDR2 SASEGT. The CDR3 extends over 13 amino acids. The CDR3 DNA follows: TGTGCCAGCAGTGCCGGGACATTTTATGGCTACACCTTC. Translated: CASSAGTFYGYTF.

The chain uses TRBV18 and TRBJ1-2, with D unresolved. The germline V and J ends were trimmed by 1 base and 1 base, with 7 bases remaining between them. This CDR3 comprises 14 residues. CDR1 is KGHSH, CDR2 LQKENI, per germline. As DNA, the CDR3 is TGTGCCAGCTCACCACGGGCGGATAACTATGGCTACACCTTC. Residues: CASSPRADNYGYTF.

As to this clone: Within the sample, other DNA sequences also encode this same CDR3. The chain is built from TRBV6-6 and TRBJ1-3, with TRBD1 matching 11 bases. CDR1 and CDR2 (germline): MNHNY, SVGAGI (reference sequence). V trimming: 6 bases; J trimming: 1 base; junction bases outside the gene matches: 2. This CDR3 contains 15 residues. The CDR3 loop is CASRGQGASGNTIYF. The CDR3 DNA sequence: TGTGCCAGCAGAGGACAGGGGGCTTCTGGAAACACCATATATTTT.

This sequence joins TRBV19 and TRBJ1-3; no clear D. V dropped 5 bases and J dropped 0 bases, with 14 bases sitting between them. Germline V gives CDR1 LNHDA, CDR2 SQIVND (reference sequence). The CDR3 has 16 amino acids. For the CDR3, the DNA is TGTGCCAGTAGTGCAAGGACGGCGAGCTCTGGAAACACCATATATTTT. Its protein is CASSARTASSGNTIYF.

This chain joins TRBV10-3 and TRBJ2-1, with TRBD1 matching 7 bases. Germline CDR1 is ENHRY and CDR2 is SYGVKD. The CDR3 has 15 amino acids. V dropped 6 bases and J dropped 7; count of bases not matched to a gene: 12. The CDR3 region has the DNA TGTGCCATCAGGACGACAGGGTCCGAAGGTAATGAGCAGTTCTTC. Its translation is CAIRTTGSEGNEQFF.

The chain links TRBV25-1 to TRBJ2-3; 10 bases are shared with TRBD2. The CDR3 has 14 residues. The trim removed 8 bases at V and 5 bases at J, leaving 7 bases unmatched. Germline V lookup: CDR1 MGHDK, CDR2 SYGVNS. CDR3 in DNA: TGTGCCAGCGCGTCTAGCGGGAGTCAAGATACGCAGTATTTT. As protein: CASASSGSQDTQYF.

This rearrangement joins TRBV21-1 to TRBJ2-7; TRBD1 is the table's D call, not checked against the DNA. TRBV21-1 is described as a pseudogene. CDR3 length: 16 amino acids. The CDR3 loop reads CASLPLWTGETYEQYF. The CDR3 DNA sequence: TGTGCCAGCCTCCCCCTGTGGACAGGGGAAACGTACGAGCAGTACTTC.

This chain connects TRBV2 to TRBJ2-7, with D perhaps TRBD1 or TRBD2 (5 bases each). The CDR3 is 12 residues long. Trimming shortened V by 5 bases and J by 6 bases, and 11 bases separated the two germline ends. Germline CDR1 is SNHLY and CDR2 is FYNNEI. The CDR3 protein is CASSTGPSEQYF. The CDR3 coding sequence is TGTGCCAGCAGTACGGGGCCAAGCGAGCAGTACTTC.

The DNA for the CDR3 is TGCGCCAGCAGCCAGGCCCCGTCCCACACAGATACGCAGTATTTT. It codes for CASSQAPSHTDTQYF. The chain carries TRBV4-1 and TRBJ2-3; D is unclear. The CDR3 sequence is 15 residues long. CDR1 and CDR2 from the germline V gene are MGHRA and YSYEKL. V was cut by 3 bases and J by 2 bases, with 12 bases left in between.

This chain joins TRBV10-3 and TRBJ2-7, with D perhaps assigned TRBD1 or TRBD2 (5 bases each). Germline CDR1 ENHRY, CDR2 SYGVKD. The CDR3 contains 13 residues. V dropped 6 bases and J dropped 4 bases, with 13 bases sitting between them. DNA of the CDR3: TGTGCCATCAGCGATGGGACCTATTACGAGCAGTACTTC. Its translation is CAISDGTYYEQYF.

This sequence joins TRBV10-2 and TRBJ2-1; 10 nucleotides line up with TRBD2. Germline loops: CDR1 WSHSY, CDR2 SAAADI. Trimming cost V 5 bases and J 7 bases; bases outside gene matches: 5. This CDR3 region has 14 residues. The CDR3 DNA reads TGCGCCAGCAGTCTGGCGGGACTAGCGAATGAGCAGTTCTTC. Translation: CASSLAGLANEQFF.

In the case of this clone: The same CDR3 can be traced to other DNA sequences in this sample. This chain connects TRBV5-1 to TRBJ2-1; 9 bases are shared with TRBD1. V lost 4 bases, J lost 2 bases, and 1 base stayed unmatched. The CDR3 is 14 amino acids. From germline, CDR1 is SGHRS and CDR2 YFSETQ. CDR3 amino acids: CASSRDRAYNEQFF. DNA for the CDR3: TGCGCCAGCAGCCGGGACAGGGCCTACAATGAGCAGTTCTTC.

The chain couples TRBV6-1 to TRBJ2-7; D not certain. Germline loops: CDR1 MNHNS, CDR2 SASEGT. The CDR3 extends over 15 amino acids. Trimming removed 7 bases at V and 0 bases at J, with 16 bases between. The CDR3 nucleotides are TGTGCCAGCAAGGTCGGCCGATCCAGCTCCTACGAGCAGTACTTC. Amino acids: CASKVGRSSSYEQYF.

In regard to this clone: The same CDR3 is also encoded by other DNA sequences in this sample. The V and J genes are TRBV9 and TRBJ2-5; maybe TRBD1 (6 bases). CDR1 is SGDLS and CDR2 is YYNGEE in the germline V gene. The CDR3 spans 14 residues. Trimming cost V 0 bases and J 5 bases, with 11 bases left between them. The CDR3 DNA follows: TGTGCCAGCAGCGTAGATGGGGGCCGGGAGACCCAGTACTTC. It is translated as CASSVDGGRETQYF. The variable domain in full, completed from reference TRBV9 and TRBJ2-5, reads DSGVTQTPKHLITATGQRVTLRCSPRSGDLSVYWYQQSLDQGLQFLIQYYNGEERAKGNILERFSAQQFPDLHSELNLSSLELGDSALYFCASSVDGGRETQYFGPGTRLLVL.

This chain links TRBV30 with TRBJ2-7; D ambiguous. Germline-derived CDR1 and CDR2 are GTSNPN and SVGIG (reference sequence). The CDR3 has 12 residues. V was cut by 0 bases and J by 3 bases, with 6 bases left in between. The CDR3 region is CAWSVFRYEQYF. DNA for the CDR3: TGTGCCTGGAGTGTATTCCGCTACGAGCAGTACTTC.

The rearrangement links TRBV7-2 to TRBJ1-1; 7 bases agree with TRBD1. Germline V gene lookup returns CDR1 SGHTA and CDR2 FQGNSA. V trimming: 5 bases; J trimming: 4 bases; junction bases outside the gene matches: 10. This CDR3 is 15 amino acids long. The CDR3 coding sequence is TGTGCCAGCAGCCCACGGGGGCAGGGGGTCACTGAAGCTTTCTTT. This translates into CASSPRGQGVTEAFF.

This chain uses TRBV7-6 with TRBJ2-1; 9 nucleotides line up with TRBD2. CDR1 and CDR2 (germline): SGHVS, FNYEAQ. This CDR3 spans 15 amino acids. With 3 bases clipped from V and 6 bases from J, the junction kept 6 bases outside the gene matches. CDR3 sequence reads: CASSFLAGSVNEQFF. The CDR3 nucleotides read TGTGCCAGCAGCTTTCTAGCGGGATCCGTCAATGAGCAGTTCTTC.

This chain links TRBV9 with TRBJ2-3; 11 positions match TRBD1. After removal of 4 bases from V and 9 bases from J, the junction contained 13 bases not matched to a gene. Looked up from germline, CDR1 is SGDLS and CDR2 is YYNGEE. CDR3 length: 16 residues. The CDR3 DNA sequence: TGTGCCAGCAGCCCGACCGGGACAGGGGGGCGGTGGACGCAGTATTTT. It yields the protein CASSPTGTGGRWTQYF. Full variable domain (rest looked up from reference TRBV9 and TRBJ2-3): DSGVTQTPKHLITATGQRVTLRCSPRSGDLSVYWYQQSLDQGLQFLIQYYNGEERAKGNILERFSAQQFPDLHSELNLSSLELGDSALYFCASSPTGTGGRWTQYFGPGTRLTVL.